The entry below gives a single T cell receptor beta chain sequence along with its context. Antigen specificity is unknown. The data stem from a study of CD8+ T cells in alopecia areata. Overall study context: The study gave treated patients oral tofacitinib at 5 to 10 mg twice daily. General observations from the study: Between patients, shared TCR sequences were less clear than in mice. This was possibly due in part to HLA diversity in the patient population. Lesional scalp, especially alopecia totalis/universalis, showed higher clonality than normal scalp.

Noted treatment: oral pan-JAK inhibitor, 5-10 mg twice daily. It was cDNA, reverse transcribed from extracted RNA, that served as the sequencing template. Data came from immunoSEQ multiplex PCR; TCRdb stores just in-frame clones and leaves some out. The profile covers around 190,000 clones, with over 60% appearing a single time and around 3.9% taken by the ten largest. This material consisted of CD4+ T cells sorted from blood, taken at week 4, from a patient treated with tofacitinib. The TCR originated in a human donor with alopecia areata.

CDR3 sequence reads: CASSFDRDTEAFF. The CDR3 DNA is TGTGCCAGCAGCTTCGACAGAGACACTGAAGCTTTCTTT. The chain carries TRBV5-6 and TRBJ1-1; D is perhaps TRBD1 (5 bases). There are 13 residues in the CDR3. From germline, CDR1 is SGHDT and CDR2 YYEEEE. V shed 2 bases and J shed 3 bases, with 8 bases lying between them.